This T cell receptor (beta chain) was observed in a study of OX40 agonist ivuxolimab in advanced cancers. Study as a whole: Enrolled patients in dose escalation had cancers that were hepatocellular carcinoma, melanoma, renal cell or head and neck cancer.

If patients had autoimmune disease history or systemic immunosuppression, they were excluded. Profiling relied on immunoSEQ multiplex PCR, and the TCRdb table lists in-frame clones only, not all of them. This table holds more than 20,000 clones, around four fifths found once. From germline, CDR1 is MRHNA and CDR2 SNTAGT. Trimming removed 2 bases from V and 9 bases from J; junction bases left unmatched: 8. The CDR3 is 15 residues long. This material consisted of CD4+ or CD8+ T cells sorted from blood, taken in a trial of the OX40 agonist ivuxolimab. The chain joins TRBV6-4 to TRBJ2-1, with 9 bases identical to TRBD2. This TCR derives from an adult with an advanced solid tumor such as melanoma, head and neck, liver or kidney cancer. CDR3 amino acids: CASSDEAGGYGEQFF. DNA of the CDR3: TGTGCCAGCAGTGACGAGGCGGGAGGGTATGGTGAGCAGTTCTTC.